This TCR beta chain was sequenced during a study of OX40 agonist ivuxolimab in advanced cancers. Context from the whole study: The costimulatory receptor OX40 (CD134) was targeted by ivuxolimab, a fully human IgG2 agonistic monoclonal antibody. Of the 50 or so patients in dose escalation, about 20 had hepatocellular carcinoma, roughly 15 had melanoma, 9 had renal cell carcinoma and 9 had head and neck cancer. Patients were allowed to have had prior anti-PD-1, anti-PD-L1 or anti-CTLA-4 therapy, and approximately 40% of the dose-escalation patients had been treated with checkpoint inhibitors. The paper covers the monotherapy dose-escalation part of the phase I ivuxolimab trial, which included N of about 50 patients. Peripheral TCRbeta sequencing was intended to test whether TCR sequence diversity was altered and clonal T-cell expansion was caused by ivuxolimab. Intravenous ivuxolimab was administered to patients every 2 weeks at six dose levels: 0.01, 0.1, 0.3, 1.5, 3 and 10 mg/kg. In the dose-escalation cohort, 65% to 85% of patients were male, and the mean age was roughly 56 years with a range of 23 to 79. Partial responses were achieved by three dose-escalation patients, of whom one had hepatocellular carcinoma and two had cutaneous melanoma.

The study at large found these results: Low levels of normalized T-cell clonal expansion were also shown by some nonresponding patients. Which antigens the clonally expanded peripheral T cells were specific for was not determined. On average, CD8+ T cells showed more expanded clones than CD4+ T cells after ivuxolimab. At doses of 0.1 to 3.0 mg/kg, clonal expansion of both CD4+ and CD8+ T cells in blood was seen between baseline and week 6. In the 0.1-3.0 mg/kg groups, partial responders had among the lowest normalized peripheral clonal expansion, particularly in CD8+ T cells.

CDR1 and CDR2 are read off the germline V gene (reference sequence) as SEHNR and FQNEAQ. Trimming removed 4 bases from V and 8 bases from J; the gene matches leave 4 bases unexplained. The CDR3 holds 13 amino acids from the cysteine to the phenylalanine. Solely the CDR3 DNA is kept, with 39 bases framed from the first base. The table lists this clone with a count of one. Its antigen target is currently unknown. No quality values exist for individual bases; no much larger clone is one base distant. For sequencing of the TCRbeta CDR3 region, genomic DNA was extracted from the sorted cells. The immunoSEQ Assay was used for sequencing of TCRbeta CDR3 regions. The immuneACCESS repertoire file appears here via TCRdb, limited to in-frame rearrangements. These files lack a portion of the clones; in checked studies, under half of the deficit traces to unresolved V genes, and the cause of the others is not known. The sample data list 52,000 or so clones, and 88% of these were observed just once. Clones ranked in the top ten supply over 8.5% of the sample.

The trial excluded patients who had a history of autoimmune disease or who were on systemic immunosuppression. Peripheral blood for TCR sequencing was collected from all dose cohorts at baseline, on cycle 4 day 1, and on cycle 7 day 1. The samples were drawn from a first-in-human, open-label, multicenter phase I dose-escalation trial of ivuxolimab. Adults with locally advanced or metastatic melanoma, renal cell, hepatocellular, or head and neck squamous cell carcinoma were enrolled in the trial. CD4+ and CD8+ T cells were sorted separately from peripheral blood before TCR sequencing. This TCR was recovered from an adult with an advanced solid tumor such as melanoma, head and neck, liver or kidney cancer. Specimen: CD4+ or CD8+ T cells sorted from blood, collected in a trial of the OX40 agonist ivuxolimab. The sequence joins TRBV7-9 to TRBJ1-4; 7 junctional bases match TRBD1. The DNA sequence is as follows: TGTGCCAGCAGCTCTCGGGACAGCGAAAAACTGTTTTTT. This yields the protein CASSSRDSEKLFF.